The 8 T cell receptor beta chains in this list originate from one sample, sequenced in a study of T cells in Graves' hyperthyroidism and ophthalmopathy. There were TCR beta CDR3 regions amplified from RNA transcripts. When the TCR CDR3 underwent first-round RT-PCR, the HTBI primer set was used. One entry per CDR3 protein results from TCRdb running MiXCR on the multiplex PCR reads. The table includes approximately 490,000 distinct CDR3 sequences, around a fifth detected once. Sequencing was performed on blood. The receptors derive from a woman in her 70s with Graves' ophthalmopathy.

The V and J genes are TRBV7-2 and TRBJ2-5; TRBD2 matches 11 bases. Germline-derived CDR1 and CDR2 are SGHTA and FQGNSA. This CDR3 is built from 15 residues. Trimming removed 6 bases from V and 4 bases from J; junction bases left unmatched: 7. The CDR3 DNA reads as TGTGCCAGCAGTTCATTTACTAGCGGGAGAGAGACCCAGTACTTC. Translation gives CASSSFTSGRETQYF.

A word on this clonotype: A much larger clone is a single base away; this may be a read error. CDR3 nucleotide sequence: TGTGCCAGTATGGACAGGGCGAACACTGAAGCTTTCTTT. Its translation: CASMDRANTEAFF. The chain recombines TRBV2 with TRBJ1-1; 8 nucleotides line up with TRBD1. Unmatched junction bases numbered 4, after V lost 9 bases and J lost 1 base. The CDR3 is made up of 13 amino acids. CDR1 SNHLY and CDR2 FYNNEI come from the germline V gene.

V usage is TRBV18 and J usage is TRBJ2-3; D possibly corresponds to TRBD1 (5 bases). Trimming pared 3 bases from V and 2 bases from J, leaving 15 bases between. Germline V lookup: CDR1 KGHSH, CDR2 LQKENI. The CDR3 extends over 16 amino acids. The CDR3, as DNA: TGTGCCAGCTCACCTAGACAGCTGAGCTCCACAGATACGCAGTATTTT. Amino acid sequence: CASSPRQLSSTDTQYF.

The chain couples TRBV5-5 to TRBJ2-3; 10 bases agree with TRBD2. Unmatched junction bases numbered 9, after V lost 3 bases and J lost 5 bases. In germline, CDR1 is SGHKS, CDR2 YYEKEE (reference sequence). This CDR3 region has 16 residues. CDR3 in amino acids: CASSSPLAGAGDTQYF. The CDR3 nucleotides read TGTGCCAGCAGCTCCCCTCTAGCGGGAGCGGGAGATACGCAGTATTTT.

The rearrangement uses TRBV7-9 and TRBJ1-2; TRBD1 matches 9 bases. Losses at the gene ends were 3 bases for V and 0 bases for J; bases not matched to a gene: 5. Germline values: CDR1 SEHNR, CDR2 FQNEAQ (reference sequence). The CDR3 has 16 amino acids. This CDR3 reads CASSLGQGITNYGYTF. For the CDR3, the DNA is TGTGCCAGCAGCTTGGGACAGGGTATCACTAACTATGGCTACACCTTC.

This clonotype has a handful of counts. The CDR3 DNA is TGTGCCAGCAGTTTTACTAGCATTGGGGCCCAGTACTTC. Protein product: CASSFTSIGAQYF. The rearrangement joins TRBV28 to TRBJ2-5, with a tentative D call TRBD2 (6 bases). This CDR3 spans 13 amino acids. V was shortened by 3 bases and J by 9 bases, with 14 bases between the two germline ends. Germline lookup yields CDR1 MDHEN and CDR2 SYDVKM.

The CDR3 region has the DNA TGCAGTGCAACCGGACAGGGCGGCAATGAGCAGTTCTTC. Translation gives CSATGQGGNEQFF. The chain couples TRBV20-1 to TRBJ2-1, with TRBD1 identical over 8 bases. Per the germline V gene, CDR1 is DFQATT and CDR2 is SNEGSKA (reference sequence). This CDR3 contains 13 residues. With 6 bases clipped from V and 6 bases from J, the junction kept 7 bases outside the gene matches.

In its sample, this clonotype was seen a few times. This chain connects TRBV6-1 to TRBJ1-2, with a tentative D call TRBD1 (5 bases). V lost 3 bases and J 8 bases, leaving 19 bases between the germline ends. The CDR3 spans 15 residues. Germline lookup yields CDR1 MNHNS and CDR2 SASEGT. CDR3 bases: TGTGCCAGCAGTGATAACTCGGCCAGGGAGGAAGGCTACACCTTC. Translation gives CASSDNSAREEGYTF.